This T cell receptor (beta chain) was recovered during a study of T-cell memory formation after mild COVID-19. The CDR3 loop spans 18 amino acids. V dropped 5 bases and J dropped 4; count of bases not matched to a gene: 14. Germline loops: CDR1 KGHDR, CDR2 SFDVKD. With constant-segment primers, 5'RACE yielded cDNA libraries of TCR alpha and TCR beta that carried sample barcodes and UMIs. TCRdb independently ran MiXCR on the 5' RACE reads; one entry per CDR3 protein. The data contain about 560,000 distinct CDR3 sequences, roughly 22% of them singletons. The chain combines TRBV24-1 with TRBJ2-1, with TRBD2 matching 9 bases. The sequence was collected from an adult woman who had mild COVID-19 (a few samples of this study predate the infection). Cell type and time point are not known. Sequencing input: PBMCs or a T cell subset sorted from them (not recorded which). The CDR3 sequence is CATSGGVGSGRDYNEQFF. The CDR3, as DNA: TGTGCCACCAGTGGGGGGGTTGGTAGCGGGAGAGATTACAATGAGCAGTTCTTC.